The clone carrying this T cell receptor (beta chain) was detected a few times. This CDR3 is built from 15 residues. The trim removed 0 bases at V and 5 bases at J, leaving 4 bases unmatched. Germline V gives CDR1 MRHNA, CDR2 SNTAGT. Repertoires were generated with immunoSEQ multiplex PCR, while TCRdb's copy carries only in-frame clones and drops some. The data hold 20,000 or so clones, with 88% observed a single time. The sample belongs to a study of PD-1 and CTLA-4 blockade in melanoma. Sample: CD8+ T cells from peripheral blood, taken before anti-PD-1 treatment. The receptor's source is a human donor with melanoma. The V and J genes are TRBV6-4 and TRBJ2-3; 8 positions agree with TRBD2. CDR3 sequence (DNA): TGTGCCAGCAGTGACTCGGCGGGGGGCCGAGATACGCAGTATTTT. Protein: CASSDSAGGRDTQYF.